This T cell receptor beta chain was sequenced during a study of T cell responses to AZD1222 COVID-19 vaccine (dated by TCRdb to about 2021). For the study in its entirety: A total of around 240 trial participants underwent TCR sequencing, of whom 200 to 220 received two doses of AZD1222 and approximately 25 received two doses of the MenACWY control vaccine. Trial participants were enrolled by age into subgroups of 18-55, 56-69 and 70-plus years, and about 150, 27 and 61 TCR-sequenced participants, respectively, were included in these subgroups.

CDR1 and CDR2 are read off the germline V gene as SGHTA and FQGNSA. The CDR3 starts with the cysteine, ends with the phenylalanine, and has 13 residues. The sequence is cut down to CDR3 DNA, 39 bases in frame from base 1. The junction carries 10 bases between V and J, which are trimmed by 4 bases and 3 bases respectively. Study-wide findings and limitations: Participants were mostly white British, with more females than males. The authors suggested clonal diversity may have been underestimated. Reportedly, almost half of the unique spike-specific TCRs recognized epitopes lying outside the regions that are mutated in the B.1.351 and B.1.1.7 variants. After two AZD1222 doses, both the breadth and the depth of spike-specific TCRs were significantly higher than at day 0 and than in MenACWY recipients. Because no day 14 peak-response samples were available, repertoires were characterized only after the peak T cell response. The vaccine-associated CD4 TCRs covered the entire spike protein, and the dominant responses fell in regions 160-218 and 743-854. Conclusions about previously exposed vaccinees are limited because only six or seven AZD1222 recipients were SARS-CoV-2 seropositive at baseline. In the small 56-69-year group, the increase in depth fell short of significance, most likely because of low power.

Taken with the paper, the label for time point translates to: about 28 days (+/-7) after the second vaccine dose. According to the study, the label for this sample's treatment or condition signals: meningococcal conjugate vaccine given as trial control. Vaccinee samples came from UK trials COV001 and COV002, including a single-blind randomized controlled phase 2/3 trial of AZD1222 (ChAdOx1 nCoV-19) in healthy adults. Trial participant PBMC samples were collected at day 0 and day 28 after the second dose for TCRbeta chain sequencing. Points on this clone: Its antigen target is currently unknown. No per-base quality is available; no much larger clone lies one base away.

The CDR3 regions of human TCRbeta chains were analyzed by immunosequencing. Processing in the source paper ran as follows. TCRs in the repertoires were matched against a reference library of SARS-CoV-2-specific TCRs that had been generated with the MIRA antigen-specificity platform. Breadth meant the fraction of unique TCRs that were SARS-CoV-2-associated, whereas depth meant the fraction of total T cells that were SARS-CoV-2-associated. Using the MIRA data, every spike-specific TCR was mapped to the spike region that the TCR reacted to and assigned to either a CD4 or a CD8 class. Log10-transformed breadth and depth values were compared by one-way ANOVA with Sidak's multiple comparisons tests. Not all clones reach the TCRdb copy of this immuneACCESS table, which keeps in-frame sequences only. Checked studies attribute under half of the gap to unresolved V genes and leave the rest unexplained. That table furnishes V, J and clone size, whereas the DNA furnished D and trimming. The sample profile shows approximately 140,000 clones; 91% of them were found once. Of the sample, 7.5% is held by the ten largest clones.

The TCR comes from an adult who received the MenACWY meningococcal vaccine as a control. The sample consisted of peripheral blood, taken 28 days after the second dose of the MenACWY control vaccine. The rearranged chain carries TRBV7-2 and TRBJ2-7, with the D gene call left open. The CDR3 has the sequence CASSSTWGYEQYF. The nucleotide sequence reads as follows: TGTGCCAGCAGCTCAACTTGGGGCTACGAGCAGTACTTC.